This T cell receptor (beta chain) was captured by sequencing in a study of T cell responses to AZD1222 COVID-19 vaccine. Germline loops: CDR1 GTSNPN, CDR2 SVGIG (reference sequence). With V trimmed by 1 base and J by 7 bases, 1 base remained unmatched. The CDR3 is 13 amino acids. Sequencing used immunoSEQ multiplex PCR; TCRdb keeps in-frame clones, though not all of them. Of fewer than 200,000 clones in the sample, around 88% were seen once. This receptor was taken from an adult who received the AZD1222 COVID-19 vaccine. The rearrangement joins TRBV30 to TRBJ2-1; 10 bases are shared with TRBD1. The sequencing here drew on peripheral blood, taken 28 days after the second AZD1222 dose. CDR3 amino acids: CAWSGQGANEQFF. In DNA form, the CDR3 reads TGTGCCTGGAGTGGACAGGGGGCTAATGAGCAGTTCTTC.